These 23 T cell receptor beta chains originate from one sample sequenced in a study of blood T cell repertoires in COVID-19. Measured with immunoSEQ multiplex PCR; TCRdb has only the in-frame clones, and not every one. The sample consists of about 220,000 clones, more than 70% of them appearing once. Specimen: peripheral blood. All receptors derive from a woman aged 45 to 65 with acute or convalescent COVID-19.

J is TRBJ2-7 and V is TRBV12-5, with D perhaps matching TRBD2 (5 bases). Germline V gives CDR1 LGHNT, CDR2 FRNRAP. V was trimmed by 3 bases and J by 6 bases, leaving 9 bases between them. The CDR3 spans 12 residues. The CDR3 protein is CASGFETTEQYF. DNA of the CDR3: TGTGCTAGTGGTTTCGAGACTACCGAGCAGTACTTC.

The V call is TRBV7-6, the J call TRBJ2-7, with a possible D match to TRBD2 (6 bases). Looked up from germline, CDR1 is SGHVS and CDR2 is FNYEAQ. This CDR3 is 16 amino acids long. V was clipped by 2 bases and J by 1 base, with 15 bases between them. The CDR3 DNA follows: TGTGCCAGCAGCTTAATCAGCCTAGCGTCTTCCTACGAGCAGTACTTC. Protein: CASSLISLASSYEQYF.

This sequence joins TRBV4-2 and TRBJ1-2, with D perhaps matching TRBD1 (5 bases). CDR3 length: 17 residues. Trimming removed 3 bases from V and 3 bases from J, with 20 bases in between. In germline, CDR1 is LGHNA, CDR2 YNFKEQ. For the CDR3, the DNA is TGTGCCAGCAGCCAGGCGAGCGGGGCTCTGAGGGACTATGGCTACACCTTC. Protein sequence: CASSQASGALRDYGYTF.

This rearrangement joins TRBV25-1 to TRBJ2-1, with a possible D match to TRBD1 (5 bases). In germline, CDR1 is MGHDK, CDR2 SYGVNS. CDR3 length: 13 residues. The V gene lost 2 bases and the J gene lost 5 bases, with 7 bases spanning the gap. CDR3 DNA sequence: TGTGCCAGCAGTGAAGGGGCCGACAATGAGCAGTTCTTC. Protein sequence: CASSEGADNEQFF.

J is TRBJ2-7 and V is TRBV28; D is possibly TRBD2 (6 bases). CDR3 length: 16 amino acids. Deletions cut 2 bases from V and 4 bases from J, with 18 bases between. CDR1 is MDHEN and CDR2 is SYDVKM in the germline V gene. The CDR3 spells CASSLTRVAEPYEQYF. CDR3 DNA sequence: TGTGCCAGCAGTTTAACCCGAGTAGCGGAACCTTACGAGCAGTACTTC.

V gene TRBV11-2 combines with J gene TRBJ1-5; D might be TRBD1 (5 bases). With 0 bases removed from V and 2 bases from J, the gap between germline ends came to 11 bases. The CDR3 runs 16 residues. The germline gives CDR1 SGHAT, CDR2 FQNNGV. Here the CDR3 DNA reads TGTGCCAGCAGCTTAGATCCAGGCAGGGGCAATCAGCCCCAGCATTTT. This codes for CASSLDPGRGNQPQHF. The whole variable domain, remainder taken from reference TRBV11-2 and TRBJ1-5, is EAGVAQSPRYKIIEKRQSVAFWCNPISGHATLYWYQQILGQGPKLLIQFQNNGVVDDSQLPKDRFSAERLKGVDSTLKIQPAKLEDSAVYLCASSLDPGRGNQPQHFGDGTRLSIL.

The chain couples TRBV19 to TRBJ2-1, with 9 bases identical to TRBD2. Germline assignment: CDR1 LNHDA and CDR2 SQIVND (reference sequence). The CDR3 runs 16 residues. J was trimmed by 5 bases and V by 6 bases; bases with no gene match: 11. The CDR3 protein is CASSPRLADPHNEQFF. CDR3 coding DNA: TGTGCCAGTAGCCCTCGACTAGCGGACCCCCACAATGAGCAGTTCTTC.

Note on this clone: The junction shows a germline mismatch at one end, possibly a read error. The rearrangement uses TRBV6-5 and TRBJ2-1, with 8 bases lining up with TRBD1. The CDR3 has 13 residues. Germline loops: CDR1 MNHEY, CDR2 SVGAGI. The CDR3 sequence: CASSNSGQDEQFF. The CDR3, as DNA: TGTGCCAGCAGTAACTCGGGACAGGATGAGCAGTTCTTC.

CDR3 loop: CASSSRGGGGPTEAFF. In DNA form, the CDR3 reads TGTGCCAGCAGCTCCCGGGGCGGCGGGGGACCAACTGAAGCTTTCTTT. The genes are TRBV7-9 and TRBJ1-1; D might be TRBD1 (5 bases). The CDR3 sequence is 16 residues long. Germline V lookup: CDR1 SEHNR, CDR2 FQNEAQ (reference sequence). V lost 4 bases to trimming and J lost 5 bases, with 20 bases between them. Together with reference TRBV7-9 and TRBJ1-1, the CDR3 gives the full variable domain: DTGVSQNPRHKITKRGQNVTFRCDPISEHNRLYWYRQTLGQGPEFLTYFQNEAQLEKSRLLSDRFSAERPKGSFSTLEIQRTEQGDSAMYLCASSSRGGGGPTEAFFGQGTRLTVV.

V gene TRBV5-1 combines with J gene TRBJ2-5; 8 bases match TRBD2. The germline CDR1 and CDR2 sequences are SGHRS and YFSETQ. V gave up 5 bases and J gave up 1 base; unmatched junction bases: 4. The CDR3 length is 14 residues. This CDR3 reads CASRPTSGQETQYF. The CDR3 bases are TGCGCCAGCAGACCCACTAGCGGCCAAGAGACCCAGTACTTC.

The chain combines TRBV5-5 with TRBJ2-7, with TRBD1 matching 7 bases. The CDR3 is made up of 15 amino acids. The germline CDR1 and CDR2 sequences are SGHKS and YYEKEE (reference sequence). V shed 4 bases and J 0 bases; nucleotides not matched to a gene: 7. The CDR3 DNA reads TGTGCCAGCAGCGGGGGACAGACCAGCTCCTACGAGCAGTACTTC. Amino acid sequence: CASSGGQTSSYEQYF.

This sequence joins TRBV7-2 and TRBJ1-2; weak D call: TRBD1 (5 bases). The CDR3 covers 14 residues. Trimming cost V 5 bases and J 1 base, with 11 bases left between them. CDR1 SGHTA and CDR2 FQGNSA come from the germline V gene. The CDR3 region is CASSPDSLNYGYTF. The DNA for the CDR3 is TGTGCCAGCAGCCCTGACAGTCTTAACTATGGCTACACCTTC.

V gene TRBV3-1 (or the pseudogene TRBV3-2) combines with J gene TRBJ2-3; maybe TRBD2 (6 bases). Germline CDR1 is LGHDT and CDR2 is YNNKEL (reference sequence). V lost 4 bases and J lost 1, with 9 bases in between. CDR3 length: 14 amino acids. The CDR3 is CASSLGGGTDTQYF. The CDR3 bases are TGTGCCAGCAGCCTTGGAGGGGGCACAGATACGCAGTATTTT.

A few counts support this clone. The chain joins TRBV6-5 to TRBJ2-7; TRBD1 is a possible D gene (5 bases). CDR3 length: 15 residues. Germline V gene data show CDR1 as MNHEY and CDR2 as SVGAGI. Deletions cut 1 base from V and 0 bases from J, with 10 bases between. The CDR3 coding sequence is TGTGCCAGCAGTTACTTGTCAGGGTCCTCCTACGAGCAGTACTTC. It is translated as CASSYLSGSSYEQYF.

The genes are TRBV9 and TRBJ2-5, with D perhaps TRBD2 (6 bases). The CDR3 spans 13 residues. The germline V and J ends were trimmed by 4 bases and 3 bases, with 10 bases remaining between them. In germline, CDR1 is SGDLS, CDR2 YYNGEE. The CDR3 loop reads CASSTQREETQYF. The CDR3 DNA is TGTGCCAGCAGCACCCAGCGGGAAGAGACCCAGTACTTC.

CDR3 loop: CSASAGVGQPQHF. Here the CDR3 DNA reads TGCAGTGCTAGTGCAGGGGTGGGTCAGCCCCAGCATTTT. V is TRBV20-1 and J is TRBJ1-5, with D maybe TRBD1 (6 bases). V dropped 3 bases and J dropped 6 bases, with 12 bases sitting between them. Germline V gene data show CDR1 as DFQATT and CDR2 as SNEGSKA (reference sequence). This CDR3 contains 13 residues.

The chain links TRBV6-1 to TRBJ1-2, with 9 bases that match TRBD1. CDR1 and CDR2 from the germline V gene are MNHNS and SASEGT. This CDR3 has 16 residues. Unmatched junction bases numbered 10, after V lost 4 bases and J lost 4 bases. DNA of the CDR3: TGTGCCAGCAGTGTTCAGCCGGGACAGGGTATCTATGGCTACACCTTC. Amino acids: CASSVQPGQGIYGYTF.

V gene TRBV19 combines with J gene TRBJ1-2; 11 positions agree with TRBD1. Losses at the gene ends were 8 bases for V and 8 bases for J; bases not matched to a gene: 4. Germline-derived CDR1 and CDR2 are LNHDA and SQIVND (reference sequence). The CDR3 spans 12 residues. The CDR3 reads CASGQGAGGYTF. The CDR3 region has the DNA TGTGCCAGTGGACAGGGGGCAGGAGGCTACACCTTC.

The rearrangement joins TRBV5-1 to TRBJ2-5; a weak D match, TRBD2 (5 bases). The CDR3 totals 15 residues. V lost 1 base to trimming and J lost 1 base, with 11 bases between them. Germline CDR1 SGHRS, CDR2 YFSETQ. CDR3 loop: CASSLWESPQETQYF. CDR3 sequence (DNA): TGCGCCAGCAGCTTGTGGGAGTCGCCCCAAGAGACCCAGTACTTC. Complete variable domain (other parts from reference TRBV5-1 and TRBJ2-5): KAGVTQTPRYLIKTRGQQVTLSCSPISGHRSVSWYQQTPGQGLQFLFEYFSETQRNKGNFPGRFSGRQFSNSRSEMNVSTLELGDSALYLCASSLWESPQETQYFGPGTRLLVL.

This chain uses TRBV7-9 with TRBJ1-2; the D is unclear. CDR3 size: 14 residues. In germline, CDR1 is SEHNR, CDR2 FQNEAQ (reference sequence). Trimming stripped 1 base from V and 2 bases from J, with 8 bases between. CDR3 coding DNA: TGTGCCAGCAGCTTAGATCCAGGAAACTATGGCTACACCTTC. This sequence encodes CASSLDPGNYGYTF.

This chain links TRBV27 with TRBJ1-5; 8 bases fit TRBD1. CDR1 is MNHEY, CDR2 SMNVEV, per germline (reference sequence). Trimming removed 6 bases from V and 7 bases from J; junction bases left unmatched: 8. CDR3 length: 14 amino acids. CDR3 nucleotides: TGTGCCAGCAGGCGACAGGGGCCGAACCAGCCCCAGCATTTT. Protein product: CASRRQGPNQPQHF.

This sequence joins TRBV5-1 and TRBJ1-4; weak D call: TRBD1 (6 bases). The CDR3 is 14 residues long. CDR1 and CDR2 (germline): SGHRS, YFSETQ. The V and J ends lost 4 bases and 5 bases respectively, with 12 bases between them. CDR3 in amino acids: CASSATGTNEKLFF. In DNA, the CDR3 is TGCGCCAGCAGCGCCACAGGGACAAATGAAAAACTGTTTTTT. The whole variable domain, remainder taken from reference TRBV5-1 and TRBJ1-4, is KAGVTQTPRYLIKTRGQQVTLSCSPISGHRSVSWYQQTPGQGLQFLFEYFSETQRNKGNFPGRFSGRQFSNSRSEMNVSTLELGDSALYLCASSATGTNEKLFFGSGTQLSVL.

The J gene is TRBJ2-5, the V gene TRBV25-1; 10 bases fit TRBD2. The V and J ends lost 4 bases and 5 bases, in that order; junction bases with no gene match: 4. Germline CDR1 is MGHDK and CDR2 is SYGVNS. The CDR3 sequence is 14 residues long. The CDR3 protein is CASSGIAGGETQYF. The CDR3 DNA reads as TGTGCCAGCAGTGGAATAGCGGGAGGTGAGACCCAGTACTTC.